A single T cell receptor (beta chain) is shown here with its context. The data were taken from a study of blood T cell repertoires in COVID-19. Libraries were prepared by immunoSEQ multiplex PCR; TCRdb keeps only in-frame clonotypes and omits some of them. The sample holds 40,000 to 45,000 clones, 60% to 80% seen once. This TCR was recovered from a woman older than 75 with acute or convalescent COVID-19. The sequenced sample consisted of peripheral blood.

The CDR3 DNA follows: TGTGCCAGCAGCCCCGGGGGGCCTGGAAACACCATATATTTT. Translating it yields CASSPGGPGNTIYF. V gene TRBV7-8 combines with J gene TRBJ1-3; perhaps TRBD1 as D (6 bases). CDR1 and CDR2 (germline): SGHVS, FQNEAQ. The CDR3 loop spans 14 amino acids. Trimming shortened V by 5 bases and J by 2 bases, and 10 bases separated the two germline ends.